This is a list of T cell receptor beta chains from one sample in a study of blood T cell repertoires in COVID-19. TCRdb's table, derived via immunoSEQ multiplex PCR, lists solely in-frame clones and lacks some. This table holds around 270,000 clones, more than 85% found once. Sequenced material: peripheral blood. The receptors originated from a person under 35 with COVID-19, enrolled during active disease. CDR3s include the opening cysteine and the closing phenylalanine or tryptophan. Size is omitted from some rows. Given values are once, few, many or a class for expanded clones.

size | V | CDR3
- | TRBV5-1 | CASSLAPPNTGELFF
- | TRBV5-1 | CASSLGLAGGRNEQFF
- | TRBV5-1 | CASSLGGSRNEKLFF
few | TRBV14 | CASSSRTGGFGYTF
- | TRBV11-2 | CASSLELAGAGGGRVYEQYF
- | TRBV19 | CATSSGISEKLFF
few | TRBV4-1 | CASSQARTANSYEQYF
- | TRBV29-1 | CSVELDPWGGGELFF
- | TRBV27 | CASAPQRDQPQHF
- | TRBV19 | CASRTGVNNEQFF
- | TRBV18 | CASSPSTGGNEQFF
once | TRBV6-5 | CASRKDRGALNEQFF
- | TRBV5-1 | CASSPSTPLAGETDTQYF
- | TRBV19 | CATKRASTDTQYF
- | TRBV5-4 | CASSTSGTSGLEQYF
- | TRBV9 | CASSVGGPTGELFF
- | TRBV4-3 | CASSQETDSLAGMNTEAFF
- | TRBV19 | CASISDSISGNTIYF
- | TRBV5-1 | CASSFRGREGHTDTQYF
- | TRBV5-1 | CASSKRGGTGELFF
- | TRBV5-1 | CASSFNFDTLNTEAFF
- | TRBV5-1 | CASSSRTSGITGELFF
- | TRBV11-1 | CASSLGRAVWNEQFF
- | TRBV5-5 | CASSLVFSYEQYF